Presented here are 30 T cell receptor beta chains from one specimen sequenced in a study of cytomegalovirus exposure and HLA in healthy donors. The PCR employed 60 Vbeta primers together with 13 Jbeta primers. The repertoire was sequenced with immunoSEQ multiplex PCR; TCRdb's copy has only in-frame clones and lacks some. Reported are tens of thousands of clones; the ten largest clones contain 4.5% to 6.5%. The sequenced sample consisted of PBMCs. All receptors come from a woman in her forties in good health and CMV-seropositive.

The J gene is TRBJ1-1, the V gene TRBV9; D ambiguous. This CDR3 region has 14 residues. Trimming removed 1 base at V and 0 bases at J, with 7 bases between. Germline V gene lookup returns CDR1 SGDLS and CDR2 YYNGEE. The chain's CDR3 is CASSVSGMNTEAFF. CDR3 DNA sequence: TGTGCCAGCAGCGTATCGGGAATGAACACTGAAGCTTTCTTT. Drawing the rest from reference TRBV9 and TRBJ1-1, the complete variable domain is DSGVTQTPKHLITATGQRVTLRCSPRSGDLSVYWYQQSLDQGLQFLIQYYNGEERAKGNILERFSAQQFPDLHSELNLSSLELGDSALYFCASSVSGMNTEAFFGQGTRLTVV.

CDR3 coding DNA: TGTGCCAGCAGCCTGGACTCCTCTTACAGCGAGCAGTTCTTC. Its protein product is CASSLDSSYSEQFF. The chain has TRBV5-4 and TRBJ2-1, with a tentative D call TRBD2 (5 bases). In germline, CDR1 is SGHNT, CDR2 YYREEE (reference sequence). The CDR3 runs 14 residues. V was trimmed by 4 bases and J by 10 bases, leaving 18 bases between them.

CDR3 region: CASSPTDRGKNEQYF. In DNA form, the CDR3 reads TGTGCCAGCAGTCCCACCGACAGAGGTAAAAACGAGCAGTACTTC. The V gene is TRBV7-9, the J gene TRBJ2-7; D is possibly TRBD1 (5 bases). This CDR3 has 15 residues. V lost 6 bases, J lost 5 bases, and 20 bases lay in between. The germline CDR1 and CDR2 sequences are SEHNR and FQNEAQ (reference sequence).

The chain carries TRBV7-9 and TRBJ1-2; TRBD1 might be the D (6 bases). Deletions cut 8 bases from V and 6 bases from J, with 13 bases between. In germline, CDR1 is SEHNR, CDR2 FQNEAQ (reference sequence). CDR3 size: 12 residues. The CDR3 spells CASFGGADGYTF. DNA for the CDR3: TGTGCCAGCTTCGGGGGGGCTGATGGCTACACCTTC.

This chain joins TRBV10-1 and TRBJ2-5, with 9 bases identical to TRBD2. Germline V gives CDR1 WNHNN, CDR2 SYGVQD (reference sequence). Germline trimming cut 3 bases from V and 4 bases from J; bases unmatched to any gene: 6. This CDR3 comprises 15 residues. CDR3 sequence: CASSELREGLETQYF. The CDR3 DNA reads TGCGCCAGCAGTGAATTGCGGGAGGGCCTAGAGACCCAGTACTTC.

The V and J genes are TRBV29-1 and TRBJ2-5; 9 nucleotides align to TRBD2. The germline V gene encodes CDR1 SQVTM and CDR2 ANQGSEA. Germline trimming cut 6 bases from V and 4 bases from J; bases unmatched to any gene: 9. The CDR3 totals 14 residues. For the CDR3, the DNA is TGCAGCGTGGCGGGACTAGCAGAGGGAGAGACCCAGTACTTC. As protein: CSVAGLAEGETQYF.

The chain links TRBV5-1 to TRBJ2-3; D is perhaps TRBD1 (6 bases). CDR3 length: 14 amino acids. Germline V gene sequence: CDR1 SGHRS, CDR2 YFSETQ. V lost 6 bases to trimming and J lost 1 base, with 12 bases between them. The CDR3 region has the DNA TGCGCCAGCACAACAGGGTACCGCACAGATACGCAGTATTTT. This encodes CASTTGYRTDTQYF.

The V call is TRBV11-2, the J call TRBJ2-7; a possible D gene is TRBD1 (6 bases). Germline V lookup: CDR1 SGHAT, CDR2 FQNNGV. The V gene lost 4 bases and the J gene lost 0 bases, with 16 bases spanning the gap. This CDR3 has 16 residues. The CDR3 here is CASSSPDRTNSYEQYF. For the CDR3, the DNA is TGTGCCAGCAGCTCTCCAGACAGGACAAACTCCTACGAGCAGTACTTC.

The V call is TRBV6-4, the J call TRBJ2-1; D possibly corresponds to TRBD1 (6 bases). This CDR3 spans 15 amino acids. The germline CDR1 and CDR2 sequences are MRHNA and SNTAGT. V was shortened by 3 bases and J by 5 bases, with 14 bases between the two germline ends. The CDR3 loop reads CASSERATGNNEQFF. In DNA, the CDR3 is TGTGCCAGCAGTGAAAGGGCCACAGGGAACAATGAGCAGTTCTTC.

The gene calls are TRBV19 and TRBJ2-5, with D perhaps TRBD1 (7 bases). The germline V and J ends were trimmed by 1 base and 9 bases, with 12 bases remaining between them. The CDR3 consists of 13 residues. Germline V lookup: CDR1 LNHDA, CDR2 SQIVND (reference sequence). The CDR3 nucleotides read TGTGCCAGTAGTATAGGGGCCAGGGGGGCCCAGTACTTC. It specifies CASSIGARGAQYF. The full variable domain, in which reference TRBV19 and TRBJ2-5 provide the parts outside the CDR3, is DGGITQSPKYLFRKEGQNVTLSCEQNLNHDAMYWYRQDPGQGLRLIYYSQIVNDFQKGDIAEGYSVSREKKESFPLTVTSAQKNPTAFYLCASSIGARGAQYFGPGTRLLVL.

The chain is built from TRBV14 and TRBJ2-3; D uncertain. The CDR3 loop spans 13 amino acids. CDR1 is SGHDN and CDR2 is FVKESK in the germline V gene. V dropped 1 base and J dropped 9 bases, with 11 bases sitting between them. The CDR3 DNA is TGTGCCAGCAGCCAAGGGAATAGCCTCACGCAGTATTTT. This encodes CASSQGNSLTQYF. The variable domain in full, completed from reference TRBV14 and TRBJ2-3, reads EAGVTQFPSHSVIEKGQTVTLRCDPISGHDNLYWYRRVMGKEIKFLLHFVKESKQDESGMPNNRFLAERTGGTYSTLKVQPAELEDSGVYFCASSQGNSLTQYFGPGTRLTVL.

J is TRBJ1-4 and V is TRBV2; perhaps TRBD1 as D (5 bases). The germline gives CDR1 SNHLY, CDR2 FYNNEI. V was cut by 0 bases and J by 14 bases, with 19 bases left in between. The CDR3 has 15 amino acids. The CDR3: CASSEAPSLVAGLFF. DNA of the CDR3: TGTGCCAGCAGTGAAGCTCCGTCCCTCGTGGCAGGGCTGTTTTTT.

This chain links TRBV14 with TRBJ1-3; D remains ambiguous. Germline V gene sequence: CDR1 SGHDN, CDR2 FVKESK. The V end lost 3 bases, the J end lost 0 bases, and 15 bases lay between the germline ends. The CDR3 runs to 17 residues. The CDR3 here is CASSQSDVPSSGNTIYF. The CDR3 DNA sequence: TGTGCCAGCAGCCAGTCTGACGTTCCTAGCTCTGGAAACACCATATATTTT.

The chain is built from TRBV5-1 and TRBJ2-1; 9 bases align to TRBD2. Germline V gives CDR1 SGHRS, CDR2 YFSETQ. This CDR3 spans 15 amino acids. V lost 2 bases and J lost 7; bases outside the gene matches: 7. CDR3 sequence reads: CASSLGTSQGNEQFF. The CDR3 nucleotides read TGCGCCAGCAGCTTAGGGACTAGCCAAGGAAATGAGCAGTTCTTC.

The chain carries TRBV11-1 and TRBJ2-3; TRBD2 matches at 9 bases. V shed 5 bases and J 4 bases; nucleotides not matched to a gene: 10. CDR1 SGHAT and CDR2 FQDESV come from the germline V gene (reference sequence). The CDR3 covers 16 residues. The CDR3 sequence: CASSPSGGRAADTQYF. The CDR3 bases are TGTGCCAGCAGCCCTTCAGGCGGGAGGGCCGCAGATACGCAGTATTTT.

The rearrangement joins TRBV29-1 to TRBJ1-2, with 11 nucleotides matching TRBD1. The CDR3 is made up of 13 amino acids. Germline trimming cut 7 bases from V and 6 bases from J; bases unmatched to any gene: 7. Per germline, CDR1 SQVTM and CDR2 ANQGSEA. For the CDR3, the DNA is TGCAGCGCCGCTCCGGGACAGGGGGATGGCTACACCTTC. Its protein is CSAAPGQGDGYTF.

Remarks on this clone: Germline is not matched at one junction end, which may reflect a read error. The chain carries TRBV15 and TRBJ2-1; D is perhaps TRBD2 (6 bases). The V gene's germline CDR1 is LNHNV and CDR2 YYDKDF (reference sequence). This CDR3 contains 13 residues. CDR3 nucleotides: TGTGCCACCAGCAGAGAGGAGGGGAATCTTGGTCTCTTC. It yields the protein CATSREEGNLGLF.

The chain uses TRBV19 and TRBJ2-7; tentatively, D is TRBD2 (5 bases). CDR3 length: 14 residues. Germline V gene sequence: CDR1 LNHDA, CDR2 SQIVND (reference sequence). V lost 4 bases to trimming and J lost 5 bases, with 15 bases between them. The CDR3 sequence: CASSKSGYSHEQYF. DNA of the CDR3: TGTGCCAGTAGTAAGTCGGGGTACTCGCACGAGCAGTACTTC. Complete variable domain (other parts from reference TRBV19 and TRBJ2-7): DGGITQSPKYLFRKEGQNVTLSCEQNLNHDAMYWYRQDPGQGLRLIYYSQIVNDFQKGDIAEGYSVSREKKESFPLTVTSAQKNPTAFYLCASSKSGYSHEQYFGPGTRLTVT.

V gene TRBV19 combines with J gene TRBJ2-5; tentatively, D is TRBD2 (6 bases). Germline CDR1 LNHDA, CDR2 SQIVND (reference sequence). V was pared by 5 bases and J by 1 base, with 11 bases between. The CDR3 has 14 amino acids. The CDR3 spells CASSFGRGQETQYF. The CDR3, as DNA: TGTGCCAGTAGTTTCGGGCGGGGCCAAGAGACCCAGTACTTC.

The chain recombines TRBV13 with TRBJ1-5; a possible D gene is TRBD1 (6 bases). The V gene's germline CDR1 is PRHDT and CDR2 FYEKMQ (reference sequence). The CDR3 is 16 amino acids. Trimming took 2 bases from V and 6 from J, leaving 17 bases between them. The CDR3 loop is CASSLRGMVGSQPQHF. The CDR3 nucleotides read TGTGCCAGCAGCTTAAGGGGGATGGTGGGGAGTCAGCCCCAGCATTTT.

V gene TRBV19 combines with J gene TRBJ2-1; no clear D. The germline V gene has CDR1 LNHDA and CDR2 SQIVND (reference sequence). The CDR3 contains 13 residues. DNA for the CDR3: TGTGTCACATCTCAGGACTCCTACAATGAGCAGTTCTTC. It is translated as CVTSQDSYNEQFF.

CDR3 nucleotides: TGCGCCAGCAGCTGGGGGGGAGCTGCAGATACGCAGTATTTT. This translates into CASSWGGAADTQYF. This chain links TRBV5-1 with TRBJ2-3; TRBD2 matches 7 bases. Trimming cost V 3 bases and J 4 bases; bases outside gene matches: 5. The CDR3 consists of 14 residues. The V gene's germline CDR1 is SGHRS and CDR2 YFSETQ.

The J gene is TRBJ2-2, the V gene TRBV6-5; 7 nucleotides align to TRBD1. The CDR3 runs 14 residues. V shed 0 bases, J shed 6 bases, and the junction held 1 base outside the gene matches. Germline assignment: CDR1 MNHEY and CDR2 SVGAGI. The CDR3 sequence is CASSYSQGAGELFF. The CDR3 coding sequence is TGTGCCAGCAGTTACTCCCAGGGGGCCGGGGAGCTGTTTTTT.

The chain has TRBV19 and TRBJ2-1; TRBD2 aligns across 13 bases. Germline CDR1 LNHDA, CDR2 SQIVND (reference sequence). The CDR3 is 15 amino acids. Trimming took 6 bases from V and 5 from J; bases not matched to a gene: 4. The CDR3 nucleotides read TGTGCCAGTAGCCCCGGGACTAGCGGGAACAATGAGCAGTTCTTC. It encodes CASSPGTSGNNEQFF.

The rearrangement joins TRBV29-1 to TRBJ2-1; TRBD2 matches 8 bases. Trimming cost V 3 bases and J 6 bases; bases outside gene matches: 7. Germline V gene sequence: CDR1 SQVTM, CDR2 ANQGSEA. The CDR3 spans 14 residues. The CDR3 nucleotides read TGCAGCGTTGACCGCGCGGGGGGTGGCAATGAGCAGTTCTTC. Its protein is CSVDRAGGGNEQFF.

The V call is TRBV5-1, the J call TRBJ2-1; 8 nucleotides match TRBD2. The CDR3 has 16 residues. V was pared by 0 bases and J by 6 bases, with 8 bases of the junction left unmatched. CDR1 is SGHRS and CDR2 is YFSETQ in the germline V gene. The CDR3 sequence is CASSLAPGGAGNEQFF. CDR3 coding DNA: TGCGCCAGCAGCTTGGCCCCGGGGGGGGCAGGCAATGAGCAGTTCTTC.

This sequence joins TRBV18 and TRBJ1-5; the D is unclear. The germline V gene has CDR1 KGHSH and CDR2 LQKENI. V lost 2 bases, J lost 3 bases, and 11 bases lay in between. This CDR3 has 15 amino acids. The CDR3 DNA reads TGTGCCAGCTCACCAACAATCGGGGACAATCAGCCCCAGCATTTT. The encoded protein is CASSPTIGDNQPQHF.

This chain joins TRBV9 and TRBJ1-2; possible D gene TRBD1, 5 bases. Trimming took 0 bases from V and 3 from J, leaving 12 bases between them. In germline, CDR1 is SGDLS, CDR2 YYNGEE. The CDR3 length is 15 residues. The DNA of the CDR3 is TGTGCCAGCAGCGTAGAGGGCAGGGCGGACTATGGCTACACCTTC. This translates into CASSVEGRADYGYTF.

The gene calls are TRBV9 and TRBJ1-3, with TRBD1 matching over 9 bases. J lost 8 bases, V lost 0 bases, and 3 bases had no gene match. Germline-derived CDR1 and CDR2 are SGDLS and YYNGEE. The CDR3 runs 14 residues. The CDR3 DNA reads TGTGCCAGCAGCGTAGCACAGGGGGCTGACACCATATATTTT. Translation gives CASSVAQGADTIYF.

V gene TRBV7-2 combines with J gene TRBJ2-7; 8 bases map to TRBD2. CDR1 SGHTA and CDR2 FQGNSA come from the germline V gene. The CDR3 is 15 amino acids. J gave up 4 bases and V 4 bases, and 9 bases lay outside the gene matches. CDR3 amino acids: CASSSDRGGLYEQYF. In nucleotides, the CDR3 is TGTGCCAGCAGCTCGGACCGGGGGGGGCTATACGAGCAGTACTTC.